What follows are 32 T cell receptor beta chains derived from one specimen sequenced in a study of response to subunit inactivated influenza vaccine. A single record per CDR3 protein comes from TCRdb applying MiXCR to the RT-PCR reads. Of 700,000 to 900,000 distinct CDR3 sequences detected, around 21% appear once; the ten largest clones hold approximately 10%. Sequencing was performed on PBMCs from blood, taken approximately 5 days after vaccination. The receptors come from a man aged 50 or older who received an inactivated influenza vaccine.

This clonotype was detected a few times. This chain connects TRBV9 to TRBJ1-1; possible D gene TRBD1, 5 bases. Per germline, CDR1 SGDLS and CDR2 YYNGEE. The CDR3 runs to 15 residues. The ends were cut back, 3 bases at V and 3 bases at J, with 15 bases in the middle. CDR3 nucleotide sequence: TGTGCCAGCAGCGATAGGACATTTCGAGACACTGAAGCTTTCTTT. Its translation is CASSDRTFRDTEAFF. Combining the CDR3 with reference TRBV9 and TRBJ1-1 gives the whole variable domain DSGVTQTPKHLITATGQRVTLRCSPRSGDLSVYWYQQSLDQGLQFLIQYYNGEERAKGNILERFSAQQFPDLHSELNLSSLELGDSALYFCASSDRTFRDTEAFFGQGTRLTVV.

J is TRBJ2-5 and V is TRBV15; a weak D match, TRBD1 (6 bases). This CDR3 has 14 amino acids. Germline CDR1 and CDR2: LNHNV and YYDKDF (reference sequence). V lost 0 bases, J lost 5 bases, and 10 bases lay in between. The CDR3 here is CATSREGALETQYF. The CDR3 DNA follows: TGTGCCACCAGCAGAGAGGGGGCCCTTGAGACCCAGTACTTC.

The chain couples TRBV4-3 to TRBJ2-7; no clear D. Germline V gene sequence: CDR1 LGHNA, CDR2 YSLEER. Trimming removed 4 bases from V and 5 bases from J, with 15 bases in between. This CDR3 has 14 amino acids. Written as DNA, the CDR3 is TGCGCCAGCAGCCCTGAAAGGGTTCGGGACGAGCAGTACTTC. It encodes CASSPERVRDEQYF.

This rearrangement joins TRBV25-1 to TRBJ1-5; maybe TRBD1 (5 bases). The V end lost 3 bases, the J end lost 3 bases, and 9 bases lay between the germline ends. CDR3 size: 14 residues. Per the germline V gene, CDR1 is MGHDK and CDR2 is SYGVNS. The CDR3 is CASSDRASNQPQHF. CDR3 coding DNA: TGTGCCAGCAGTGACAGGGCCTCCAATCAGCCCCAGCATTTT.

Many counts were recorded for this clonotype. CDR3 DNA sequence: TGCGCCAGCAGCTTGGTTGCGGGAGATTCGCACGAGACCCAGTACTTC. Residues: CASSLVAGDSHETQYF. This sequence joins TRBV5-1 and TRBJ2-5; 7 bases agree with TRBD2. V shed 0 bases and J 5 bases; nucleotides not matched to a gene: 10. The CDR3 is made up of 16 amino acids. Germline lookup yields CDR1 SGHRS and CDR2 YFSETQ.

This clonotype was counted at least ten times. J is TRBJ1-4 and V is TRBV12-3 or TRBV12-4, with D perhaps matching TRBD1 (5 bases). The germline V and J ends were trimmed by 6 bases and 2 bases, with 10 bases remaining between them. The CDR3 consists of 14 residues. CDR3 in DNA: TGTGCCAGCAGGCCGACAGTGACTAATGAAAAACTGTTTTTT. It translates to CASRPTVTNEKLFF.

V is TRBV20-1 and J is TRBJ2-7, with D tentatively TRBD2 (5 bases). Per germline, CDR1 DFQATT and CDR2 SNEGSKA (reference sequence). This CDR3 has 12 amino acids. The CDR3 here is CSGVVRSYEQYF. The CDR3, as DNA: TGCAGCGGGGTAGTCAGGTCCTACGAGCAGTACTTC.

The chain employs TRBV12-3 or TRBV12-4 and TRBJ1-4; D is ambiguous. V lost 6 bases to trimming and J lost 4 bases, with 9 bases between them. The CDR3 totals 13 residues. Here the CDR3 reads CASSGPSNEKLFF. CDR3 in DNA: TGTGCCAGCAGCGGACCGAGTAATGAAAAACTGTTTTTT.

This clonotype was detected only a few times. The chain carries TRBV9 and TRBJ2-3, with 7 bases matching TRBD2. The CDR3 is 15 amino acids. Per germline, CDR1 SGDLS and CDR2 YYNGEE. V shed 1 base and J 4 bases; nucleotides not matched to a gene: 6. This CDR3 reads CASSVRGSSADTQYF. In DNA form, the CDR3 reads TGTGCCAGCAGCGTACGCGGGAGTAGCGCAGATACGCAGTATTTT.

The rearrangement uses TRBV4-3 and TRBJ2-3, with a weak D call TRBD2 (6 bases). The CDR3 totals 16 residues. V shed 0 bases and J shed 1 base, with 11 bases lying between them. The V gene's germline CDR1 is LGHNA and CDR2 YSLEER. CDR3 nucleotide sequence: TGCGCCAGCAGCCAAGATCAGGGACTCCGCACAGATACGCAGTATTTT. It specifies CASSQDQGLRTDTQYF.

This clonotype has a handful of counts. Here the CDR3 DNA reads TGTGCCAGCAGTTACTCGATCACATCTTGGCAGGGGGCCACTGAAGCTTTCTTT. This codes for CASSYSITSWQGATEAFF. The chain combines TRBV6-5 with TRBJ1-1; 8 bases align to TRBD1. The germline CDR1 and CDR2 sequences are MNHEY and SVGAGI. The CDR3 is 18 amino acids. V lost 0 bases, J lost 4 bases, and 13 bases stayed unmatched.

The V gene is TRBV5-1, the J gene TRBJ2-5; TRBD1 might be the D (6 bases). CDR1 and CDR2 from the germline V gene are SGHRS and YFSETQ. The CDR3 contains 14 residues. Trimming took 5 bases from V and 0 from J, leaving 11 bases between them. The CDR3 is CASRGAVHQETQYF. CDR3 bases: TGCGCCAGCAGGGGGGCCGTTCACCAAGAGACCCAGTACTTC.

The CDR3 DNA sequence: TGCAGCGTTCCCGGGAGGGAAAACTCCTACAATGAGCAGTTCTTC. Translated: CSVPGRENSYNEQFF. The V call is TRBV29-1, the J call TRBJ2-1; 8 bases agree with TRBD2. J gave up 0 bases and V 5 bases, and 6 bases lay outside the gene matches. The CDR3 extends over 15 amino acids. Germline V CDR1 and CDR2: SQVTM, ANQGSEA.

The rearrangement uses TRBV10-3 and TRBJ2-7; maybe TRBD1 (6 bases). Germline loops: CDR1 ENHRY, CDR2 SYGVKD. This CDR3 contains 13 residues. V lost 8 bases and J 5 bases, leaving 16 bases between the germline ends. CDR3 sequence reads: CAIRGTSGDEQYF. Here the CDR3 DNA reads TGTGCCATCCGTGGGACATCGGGCGACGAGCAGTACTTC.

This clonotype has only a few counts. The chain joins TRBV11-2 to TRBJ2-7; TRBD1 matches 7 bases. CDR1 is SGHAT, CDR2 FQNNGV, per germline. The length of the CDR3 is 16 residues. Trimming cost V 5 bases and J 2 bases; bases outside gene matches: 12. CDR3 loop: CASSPKLRDRPYEQYF. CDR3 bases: TGTGCCAGCAGCCCCAAATTACGGGACAGACCCTACGAGCAGTACTTC. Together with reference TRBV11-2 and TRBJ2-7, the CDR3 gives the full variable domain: EAGVAQSPRYKIIEKRQSVAFWCNPISGHATLYWYQQILGQGPKLLIQFQNNGVVDDSQLPKDRFSAERLKGVDSTLKIQPAKLEDSAVYLCASSPKLRDRPYEQYFGPGTRLTVT.

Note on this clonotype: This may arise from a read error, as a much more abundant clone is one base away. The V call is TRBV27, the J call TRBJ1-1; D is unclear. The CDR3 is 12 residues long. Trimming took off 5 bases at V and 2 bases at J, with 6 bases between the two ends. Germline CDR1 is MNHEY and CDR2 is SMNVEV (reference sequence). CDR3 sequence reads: CASSHSNTEAFF. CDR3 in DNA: TGTGCCAGCAGTCACAGCAACACTGAAGCTTTCTTT.

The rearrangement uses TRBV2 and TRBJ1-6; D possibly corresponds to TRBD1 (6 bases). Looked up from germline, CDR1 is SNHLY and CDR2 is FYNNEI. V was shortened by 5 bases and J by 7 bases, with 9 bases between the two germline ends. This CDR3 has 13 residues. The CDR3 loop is CASSTGRNSPLHF. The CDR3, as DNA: TGTGCCAGCAGTACAGGGCGGAATTCACCCCTCCACTTT.

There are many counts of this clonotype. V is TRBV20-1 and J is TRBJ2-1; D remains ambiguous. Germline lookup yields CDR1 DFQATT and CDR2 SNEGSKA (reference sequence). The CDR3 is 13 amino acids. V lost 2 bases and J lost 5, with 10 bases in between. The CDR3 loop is CSARPGRHNEQFF. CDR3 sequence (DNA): TGCAGTGCTAGACCCGGACGGCACAATGAGCAGTTCTTC.

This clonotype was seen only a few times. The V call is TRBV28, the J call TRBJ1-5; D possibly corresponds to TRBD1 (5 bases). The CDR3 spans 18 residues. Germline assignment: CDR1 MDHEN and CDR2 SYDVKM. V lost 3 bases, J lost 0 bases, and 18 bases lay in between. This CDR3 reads CASSLPGYWTHSNQPQHF. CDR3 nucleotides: TGTGCCAGCAGTTTGCCAGGATATTGGACACATAGCAATCAGCCCCAGCATTTT. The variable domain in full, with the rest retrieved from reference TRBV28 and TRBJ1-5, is DVKVTQSSRYLVKRTGEKVFLECVQDMDHENMFWYRQDPGLGLRLIYFSYDVKMKEKGDIPEGYSVSREKKERFSLILESASTNQTSMYLCASSLPGYWTHSNQPQHFGDGTRLSIL.

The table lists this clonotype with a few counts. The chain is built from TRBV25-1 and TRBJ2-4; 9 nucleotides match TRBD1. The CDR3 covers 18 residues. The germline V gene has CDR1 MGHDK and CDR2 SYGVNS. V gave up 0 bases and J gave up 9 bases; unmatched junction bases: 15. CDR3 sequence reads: CASSEYVGQGRGLGIQYF. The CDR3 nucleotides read TGTGCCAGCAGTGAATATGTGGGACAGGGTCGAGGTCTGGGCATTCAGTACTTC.

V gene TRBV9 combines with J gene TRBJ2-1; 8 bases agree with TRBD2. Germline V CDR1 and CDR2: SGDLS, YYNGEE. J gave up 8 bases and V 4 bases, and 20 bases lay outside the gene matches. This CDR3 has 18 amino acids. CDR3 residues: CASSPFGSGSGRPDEQFF. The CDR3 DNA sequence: TGTGCCAGCAGCCCTTTCGGTTCAGGGAGCGGGAGACCCGATGAGCAGTTCTTC. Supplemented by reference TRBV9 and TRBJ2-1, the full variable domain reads DSGVTQTPKHLITATGQRVTLRCSPRSGDLSVYWYQQSLDQGLQFLIQYYNGEERAKGNILERFSAQQFPDLHSELNLSSLELGDSALYFCASSPFGSGSGRPDEQFFGPGTRLTVL.

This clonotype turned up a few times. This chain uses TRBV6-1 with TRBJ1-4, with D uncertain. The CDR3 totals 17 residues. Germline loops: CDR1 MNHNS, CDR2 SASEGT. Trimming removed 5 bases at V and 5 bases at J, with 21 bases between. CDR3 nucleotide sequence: TGTGCCAGCAGTATCCGTATGGGAACGGCCCGGAATGAAAAACTGTTTTTT. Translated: CASSIRMGTARNEKLFF.

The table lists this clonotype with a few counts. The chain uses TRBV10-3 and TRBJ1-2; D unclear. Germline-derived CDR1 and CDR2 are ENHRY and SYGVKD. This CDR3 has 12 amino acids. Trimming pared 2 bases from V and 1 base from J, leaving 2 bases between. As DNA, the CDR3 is TGTGCCATCAGTGAGCTTAACTATGGCTACACCTTC. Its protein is CAISELNYGYTF.

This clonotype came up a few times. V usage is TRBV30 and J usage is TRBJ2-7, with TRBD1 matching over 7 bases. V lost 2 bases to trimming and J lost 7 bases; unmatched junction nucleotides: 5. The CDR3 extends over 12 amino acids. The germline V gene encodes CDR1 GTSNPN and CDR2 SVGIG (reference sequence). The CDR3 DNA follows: TGTGCCTGGAGTATTACAGGGGATGAGCAGTACTTC. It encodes CAWSITGDEQYF.

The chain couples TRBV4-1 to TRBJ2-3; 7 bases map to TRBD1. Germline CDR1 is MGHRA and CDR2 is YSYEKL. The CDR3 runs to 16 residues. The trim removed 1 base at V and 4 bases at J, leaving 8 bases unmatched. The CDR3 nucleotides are TGCGCCAGCAGCCAAGCTTCGGGGCAGGGGGCAGATACGCAGTATTTT. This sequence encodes CASSQASGQGADTQYF.

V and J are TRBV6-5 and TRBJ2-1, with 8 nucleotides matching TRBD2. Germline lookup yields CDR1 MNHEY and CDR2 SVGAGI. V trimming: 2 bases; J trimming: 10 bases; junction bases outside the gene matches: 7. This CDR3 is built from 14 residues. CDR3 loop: CASSYRREGHEQFF. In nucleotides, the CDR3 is TGTGCCAGCAGTTACCGTCGGGAGGGCCACGAGCAGTTCTTC.

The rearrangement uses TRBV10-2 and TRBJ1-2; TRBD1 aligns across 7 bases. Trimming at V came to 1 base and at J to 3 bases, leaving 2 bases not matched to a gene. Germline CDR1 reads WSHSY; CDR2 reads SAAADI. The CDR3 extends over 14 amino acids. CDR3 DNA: TGCGCCAGCAGTGAGTTGGGACAGTACTATGGCTACACCTTC. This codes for CASSELGQYYGYTF.

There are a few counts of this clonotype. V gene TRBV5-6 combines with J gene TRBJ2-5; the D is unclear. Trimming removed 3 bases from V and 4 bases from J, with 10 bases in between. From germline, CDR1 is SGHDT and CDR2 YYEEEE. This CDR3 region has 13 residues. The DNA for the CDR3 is TGTGCCAGCAGCTCCAGGAATACAGAGACCCAGTACTTC. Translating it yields CASSSRNTETQYF.

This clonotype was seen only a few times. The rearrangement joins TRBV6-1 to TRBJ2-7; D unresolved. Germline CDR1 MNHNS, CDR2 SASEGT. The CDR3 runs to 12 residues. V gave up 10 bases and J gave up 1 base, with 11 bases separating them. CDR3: CAISRVSYEQYF. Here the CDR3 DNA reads TGTGCCATCTCTAGGGTTTCCTACGAGCAGTACTTC.

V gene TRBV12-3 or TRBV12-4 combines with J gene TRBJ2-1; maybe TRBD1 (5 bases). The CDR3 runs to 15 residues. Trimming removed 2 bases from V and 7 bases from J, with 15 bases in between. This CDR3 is CASSLSGRAWNEQFF. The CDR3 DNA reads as TGTGCCAGCAGTTTATCGGGCAGGGCATGGAATGAGCAGTTCTTC.

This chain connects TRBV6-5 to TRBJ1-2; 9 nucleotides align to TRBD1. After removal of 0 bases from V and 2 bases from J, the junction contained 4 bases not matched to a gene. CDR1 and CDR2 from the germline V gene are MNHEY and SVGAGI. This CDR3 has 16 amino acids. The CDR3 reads CASSYSGQGRNYGYTF. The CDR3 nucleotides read TGTGCCAGCAGTTACTCAGGACAGGGGCGCAACTATGGCTACACCTTC.

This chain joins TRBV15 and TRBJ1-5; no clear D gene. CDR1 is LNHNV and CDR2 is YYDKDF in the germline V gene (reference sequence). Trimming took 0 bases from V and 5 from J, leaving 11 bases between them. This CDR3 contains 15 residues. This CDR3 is CATSRDGSEDQPQHF. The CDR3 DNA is TGTGCCACCAGCAGAGATGGGAGTGAGGATCAGCCCCAGCATTTT.